One and the same sample provided the 2 T cell receptor beta chains below, sequenced in a study of Ad26.COV2.S vaccination and SARS-CoV-2 variants. Regarding treatment: around 19 received Ad26.COV2.S at low or high dose, single or two shots; a few received placebo; per-sample allocation not given. After the first vaccine or placebo injection, samples were drawn on day 63. The protocol was immunoSEQ multiplex PCR, while the TCRdb copy is restricted to in-frame clones and leaves out a portion. The data contain about 440,000 clones, roughly 87% of them singletons. Sample: peripheral blood, taken in a trial of Ad26.COV2.S vaccine versus placebo. Receptors were obtained from a person aged 18 to 59 who received the Ad26.COV2.S COVID-19 vaccine or a placebo.

The rearrangement uses TRBV5-4 and TRBJ1-6, with a possible D match to TRBD1 (6 bases). V was shortened by 2 bases and J by 7 bases, with 13 bases between the two germline ends. CDR3 length equals 15 residues. Looked up from germline, CDR1 is SGHNT and CDR2 is YYREEE (reference sequence). CDR3 in amino acids: CASSFGGQGNSPLHF. In DNA form, the CDR3 reads TGTGCCAGCAGCTTTGGGGGGCAGGGGAATTCACCCCTCCACTTT.

This chain links TRBV11-1 with TRBJ2-7, with 9 bases identical to TRBD2. Per the germline V gene, CDR1 is SGHAT and CDR2 is FQDESV (reference sequence). Losses at the gene ends were 1 base for V and 5 bases for J; bases not matched to a gene: 6. The CDR3 covers 15 residues. The CDR3 DNA is TGTGCCAGCAGCTTAGGGGCGAGGACTAGCGACGAGCAGTACTTC. This gives the protein CASSLGARTSDEQYF.